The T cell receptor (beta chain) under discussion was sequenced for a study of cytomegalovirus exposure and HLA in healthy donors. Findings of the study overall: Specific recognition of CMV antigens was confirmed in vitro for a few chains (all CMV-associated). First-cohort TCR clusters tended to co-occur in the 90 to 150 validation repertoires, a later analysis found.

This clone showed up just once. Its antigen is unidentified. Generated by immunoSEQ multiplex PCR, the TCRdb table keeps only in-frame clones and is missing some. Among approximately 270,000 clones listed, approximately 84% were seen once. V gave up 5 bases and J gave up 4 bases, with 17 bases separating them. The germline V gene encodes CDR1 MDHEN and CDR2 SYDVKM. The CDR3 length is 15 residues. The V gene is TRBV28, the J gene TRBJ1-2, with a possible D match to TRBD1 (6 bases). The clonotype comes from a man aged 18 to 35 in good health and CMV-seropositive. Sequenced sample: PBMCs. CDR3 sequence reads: CASSERAFRGYGYTF. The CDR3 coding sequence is TGTGCCAGCAGTGAGCGGGCATTCAGGGGCTATGGCTACACCTTC.